This entry features one T cell receptor beta chain sequence. This record comes from a study of blood T cell repertoires in COVID-19. Across the study: The United States, Italy and Spain supplied acute and convalescent COVID-19 samples. Sources were T cells, B-cell-depleted T cells, or PBMCs; the material itself was cDNA or gDNA.

Authors' analysis steps: Estimation of nucleated cell counts relied on the amplification of reference gene primers. Only in-frame clones appear in the TCRdb table, and some are missing; sequencing was by immunoSEQ multiplex PCR. V and J calls and clone size come straight from that table; D and trimming were deduced from the DNA. This table holds about 240,000 clones, 80% to 95% found once. One Seattle source followed patients from active infection through their disease course. The CDR3 is made up of 15 amino acids. Trimming at V came to 0 bases and at J to 7 bases, leaving 8 bases not matched to a gene. CDR1 and CDR2 from the germline V gene are LNHNV and YYDKDF (reference sequence).

The sample was peripheral blood. The source is a young man with COVID-19, enrolled during active disease. This sequence joins TRBV15 and TRBJ1-2; 7 bases line up with TRBD1. The CDR3 DNA sequence: TGTGCCACCAGCAGAGATCCCGACAGGGATAGTGGCTACACCTTC. Translated: CATSRDPDRDSGYTF. The full variable domain, its missing parts supplied by reference TRBV15 and TRBJ1-2, is DAMVIQNPRYQVTQFGKPVTLSCSQTLNHNVMYWYQQKSSQAPKLLFHYYDKDFNNEADTPDNFQSRRPNTSFCFLDIRSPGLGDTAMYLCATSRDPDRDSGYTFGSGTRLTVV.